The source of this T cell receptor (beta chain) is a study of CXCR3-negative and CXCR3-positive naive CD8 T cells. Findings and caveats of the study: In CXCR3-positive naive cells, the TRB CDR3s were more hydrophobic than in CXCR3-negative naive cells.

Comments on this clonotype: The antigen is not known.

Researchers prepared the TRB cDNA libraries using 5' RACE with UMI labels. TCRdb re-called the 5' RACE reads; one entry per CDR3 protein, DNA not given. This sample carries over 100,000 distinct CDR3 sequences, with approximately 0.4% going to the ten biggest clones. This CDR3 comprises 16 residues. The germline V gene has CDR1 SGHTA and CDR2 FQGNSA. The TCR comes from a human donor in good health. Some clones in this sample may be carry-over from other donors' samples. The sample was naive CXCR3+ CD8+ T cells from blood. Subset in this sample: CD45RO-CCR7+CD27+CD95- naive CD8+ T cells expressing CXCR3 (TNR3+). The gene calls are TRBV7-2 and TRBJ1-2; the D call from TCRdb, TRBD1, cannot be confirmed without DNA. The CDR3 protein is CASSLQGTQPHYGYTF.